This T cell receptor (beta chain) was documented in a study of blood T cell repertoires in COVID-19. About the research overall: The cDNA or gDNA used as material had been derived from T cells, B-cell-depleted T cells, or PBMCs.

With 0 bases removed from V and 2 bases from J, the gap between germline ends came to 8 bases. CDR3 length equals 14 residues. The germline CDR1 and CDR2 sequences are SGHRS and YFSETQ. As originally analysed: Amplification with reference gene primers provided the estimates of nucleated cell counts. The repertoire was sequenced with immunoSEQ multiplex PCR; TCRdb's copy has only in-frame clones and lacks some. V and J calls and clone size are given by that table; D and trimming were obtained from the DNA. The sample records under 85,000 clones, roughly 87% being singletons. The receptor comes from an older man with acute or convalescent COVID-19. J is TRBJ1-1 and V is TRBV5-1; D is uncertain. Sequenced: peripheral blood. As DNA, the CDR3 is TGCGCCAGCAGCTTGGTCGGAGTCAACACTGAAGCTTTCTTT. Encoded protein: CASSLVGVNTEAFF.